The 28 T cell receptor beta chains below come from one sample, sequenced in a study of CXCR3-negative and CXCR3-positive naive CD8 T cells. General study findings and limits: In CXCR3-positive naive cells, the TRB CDR3s were more hydrophobic than in CXCR3-negative naive cells.

The method, 5' RACE with UMI labels, was used to prepare the TRB cDNA libraries. TCRdb reprocessed the 5' RACE reads, with one entry per CDR3 protein and no DNA. The data include under 60,000 distinct CDR3 sequences; the top ten clones carry around 0.5%. Their antigen targets remain unknown. Sequenced: naive CXCR3+ CD8+ T cells from blood. The subset: CD45RO-CCR7+CD27+CD95- naive CD8+ T cells expressing CXCR3 (TNR3+). These receptors came from a human donor in good health. Some clones in this sample may be carry-over from other donors' samples.

The V call is TRBV7-9, the J call TRBJ2-3; there is no DNA to check the TCRdb D call of TRBD2. CDR3 length: 18 amino acids. Germline-derived CDR1 and CDR2 are SEHNR and FQNEAQ (reference sequence). The CDR3 reads CASSDLAGGSPRTDTQYF.

This chain connects TRBV6-2 or TRBV6-3 to TRBJ1-1; TCRdb gives TRBD1 as the D gene, but with no DNA this cannot be confirmed. The CDR3 runs to 15 residues. The germline V gene has CDR1 MNHEY and CDR2 SVGEGT. The CDR3 region is CASSVGPGALTEAFF.

The rearrangement uses TRBV6-6 and TRBJ1-2. Germline CDR1 is MNHNY and CDR2 is SVGAGI (reference sequence). The CDR3 loop spans 11 amino acids. The CDR3 sequence: CASSYLAGYTF.

The chain carries TRBV5-5 and TRBJ2-3; TCRdb designates TRBD2, a call that cannot be tested without DNA. CDR3 length equals 17 residues. The germline CDR1 and CDR2 sequences are SGHKS and YYEKEE (reference sequence). CDR3 residues: CASSPVGPQTSTDTQYF.

J is TRBJ2-3 and V is TRBV7-3; TCRdb names TRBD2, which stays unverified in the absence of DNA. CDR1 is SGHTA and CDR2 is FQGTGA in the germline V gene. The CDR3 has 15 residues. CDR3 residues: CASSHGLFSTDTQYF. Complete variable domain (other parts from reference TRBV7-3 and TRBJ2-3): GAGVSQTPSNKVTEKGKYVELRCDPISGHTALYWYRQSLGQGPEFLIYFQGTGAADDSGLPNDRFFAVRPEGSVSTLKIQRTERGDSAVYLCASSHGLFSTDTQYFGPGTRLTVL.

This chain links TRBV7-9 with TRBJ2-7; TCRdb reports TRBD1, a call that lacks DNA to check it against. The length of the CDR3 is 12 residues. In germline, CDR1 is SEHNR, CDR2 FQNEAQ (reference sequence). CDR3 sequence reads: CASSTTGPEQYF. Filled out from reference TRBV7-9 and TRBJ2-7, the complete variable domain reads DTGVSQNPRHKITKRGQNVTFRCDPISEHNRLYWYRQTLGQGPEFLTYFQNEAQLEKSRLLSDRFSAERPKGSFSTLEIQRTEQGDSAMYLCASSTTGPEQYFGPGTRLTVT.

This CDR3 is CASGSNWETQYF. This chain connects TRBV3-1 to TRBJ2-5. Germline CDR1 is LGHDT and CDR2 is YNNKEL (reference sequence). The CDR3 spans 12 residues.

The V call is TRBV7-9, the J call TRBJ2-5; TCRdb names TRBD1, which stays unverified in the absence of DNA. Germline lookup yields CDR1 SEHNR and CDR2 FQNEAQ (reference sequence). The CDR3 is 11 amino acids. CDR3 amino acids: CAFDGGETQYF.

The gene calls are TRBV7-9 and TRBJ2-5; there is no DNA to check the TCRdb D call of TRBD2. Looked up from germline, CDR1 is SEHNR and CDR2 is FQNEAQ (reference sequence). The CDR3 loop spans 17 amino acids. The CDR3 reads CASNQKTTSGGQETQYF. Full variable domain (outside the CDR3, taken from reference TRBV7-9 and TRBJ2-5): DTGVSQNPRHKITKRGQNVTFRCDPISEHNRLYWYRQTLGQGPEFLTYFQNEAQLEKSRLLSDRFSAERPKGSFSTLEIQRTEQGDSAMYLCASNQKTTSGGQETQYFGPGTRLLVL.

The rearrangement joins TRBV4-3 to TRBJ1-5; TCRdb returns TRBD1, unconfirmable since there is no DNA. This CDR3 contains 14 residues. Germline V gives CDR1 LGHNA, CDR2 YSLEER. The CDR3 here is CASSLGTENQPQHF.

The V and J genes are TRBV12-3 or TRBV12-4 and TRBJ1-5; TCRdb's D call, TRBD1, is unchecked because there is no DNA. The CDR3 extends over 16 amino acids. Here the CDR3 reads CASSASRDRGNQPQHF.

The chain uses TRBV7-8 and TRBJ2-5; TCRdb reports TRBD1, a call that lacks DNA to check it against. The CDR3 runs to 14 residues. CDR1 SGHVS and CDR2 FQNEAQ come from the germline V gene. CDR3 residues: CASSEPGRRETQYF.

This chain joins TRBV6-5 and TRBJ2-1; TCRdb gives TRBD2 as the D gene, but with no DNA this cannot be confirmed. From germline, CDR1 is MNHEY and CDR2 SVGAGI. The CDR3 is made up of 15 amino acids. CDR3: CASSGSGGAYNEQFF.

This chain connects TRBV28 to TRBJ2-5; TCRdb gives TRBD2 as the D gene, but with no DNA this cannot be confirmed. Germline V gives CDR1 MDHEN, CDR2 SYDVKM. The CDR3 covers 18 residues. This CDR3 reads CASSRRESDLRLRETQYF.

The chain couples TRBV9 to TRBJ2-7; absent DNA, TCRdb's TRBD2 call cannot be checked. Per germline, CDR1 SGDLS and CDR2 YYNGEE. The CDR3 is 14 residues long. CDR3 region: CASSASGGSYEQYF.

V usage is TRBV7-8 and J usage is TRBJ1-2. CDR3 size: 16 residues. Germline CDR1 reads SGHVS; CDR2 reads FQNEAQ. CDR3 residues: CASSLEPDSLNYGYTF. Complete variable domain (other parts from reference TRBV7-8 and TRBJ1-2): GAGVSQSPRYKVAKRGQDVALRCDPISGHVSLFWYQQALGQGPEFLTYFQNEAQLDKSGLPSDRFFAERPEGSVSTLKIQRTQQEDSAVYLCASSLEPDSLNYGYTFGSGTRLTVV.

The rearrangement joins TRBV12-3 or TRBV12-4 to TRBJ2-1; TCRdb indicates TRBD1, and absent DNA this call remains unverified. This CDR3 comprises 14 residues. The CDR3 is CASSGQVLYNEQFF.

The chain has TRBV21-1 and TRBJ2-7; TCRdb gives TRBD2 as the D gene, but with no DNA this cannot be confirmed. TRBV21-1 is flagged as a pseudogene. This CDR3 comprises 20 residues. CDR3 region: CASSKAESSGGARIAYEQYF.

This clonotype is classed as medium-sized by frequency. The rearrangement links TRBV29-1 to TRBJ2-7; TCRdb gives TRBD1 as the D gene, but with no DNA this cannot be confirmed. Looked up from germline, CDR1 is SQVTM and CDR2 is ANQGSEA. The CDR3 extends over 15 amino acids. The CDR3 region is CSVEGGRSQSYEQYF.

The chain carries TRBV12-3 or TRBV12-4 and TRBJ2-7; the D gene TCRdb calls, TRBD1, cannot be checked with no DNA. The length of the CDR3 is 14 residues. The CDR3 is CASSFTQGSYEQYF.

The CDR3 protein is CASSPLDSNQPQHF. The chain links TRBV12-3 or TRBV12-4 to TRBJ1-5. The CDR3 is made up of 14 amino acids.

The rearrangement joins TRBV9 to TRBJ2-2. CDR3 size: 13 residues. Germline values: CDR1 SGDLS, CDR2 YYNGEE. The CDR3 is CASSAGGSGELFF.

V and J are TRBV7-8 and TRBJ2-1; without DNA, the TCRdb call of TRBD1 cannot be checked. CDR3 length: 17 amino acids. The germline gives CDR1 SGHVS, CDR2 FQNEAQ. The CDR3: CASSTPMTDYSYNEQFF.

The chain uses TRBV3-1 and TRBJ1-5; no DNA is available, so the TRBD1 call from TCRdb remains unchecked. The CDR3 is 18 amino acids. The germline V gene encodes CDR1 LGHDT and CDR2 YNNKEL (reference sequence). CDR3 protein: CASSQDGWTARTYQPQHF.

The chain uses TRBV6-5 and TRBJ1-1. This CDR3 has 16 amino acids. Germline lookup yields CDR1 MNHEY and CDR2 SVGAGI. CDR3 sequence: CASSYSRVLMNTEAFF.

The chain's CDR3 is CASSLDRIGTGIYEQYF. The rearrangement joins TRBV7-2 to TRBJ2-7; the D call of TRBD1 rests on TCRdb alone, since no DNA is present to check it. The CDR3 is 17 residues long. From germline, CDR1 is SGHTA and CDR2 FQGNSA.

The CDR3 protein is CASSLAAVDEQYF. The chain combines TRBV12-3 or TRBV12-4 with TRBJ2-7. There are 13 residues in the CDR3.

J is TRBJ2-7 and V is TRBV19; TCRdb's D call, TRBD1, is unchecked because there is no DNA. Germline V gene sequence: CDR1 LNHDA, CDR2 SQIVND (reference sequence). The CDR3 totals 15 residues. The CDR3 sequence: CASSIKDRGWNEQYF.